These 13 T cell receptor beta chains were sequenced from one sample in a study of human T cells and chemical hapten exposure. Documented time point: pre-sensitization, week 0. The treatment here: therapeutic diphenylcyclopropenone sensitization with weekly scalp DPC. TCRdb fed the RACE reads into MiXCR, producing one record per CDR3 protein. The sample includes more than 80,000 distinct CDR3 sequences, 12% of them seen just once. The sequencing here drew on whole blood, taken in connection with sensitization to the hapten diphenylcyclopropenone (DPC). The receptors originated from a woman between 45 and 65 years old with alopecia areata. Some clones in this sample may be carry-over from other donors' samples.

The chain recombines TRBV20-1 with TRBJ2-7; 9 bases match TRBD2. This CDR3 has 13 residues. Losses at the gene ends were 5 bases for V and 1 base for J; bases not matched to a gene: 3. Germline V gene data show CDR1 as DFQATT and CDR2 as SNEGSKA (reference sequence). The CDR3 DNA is TGCAGTGCTGGAGGACTAGCGTCCTACGAGCAGTACTTC. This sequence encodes CSAGGLASYEQYF.

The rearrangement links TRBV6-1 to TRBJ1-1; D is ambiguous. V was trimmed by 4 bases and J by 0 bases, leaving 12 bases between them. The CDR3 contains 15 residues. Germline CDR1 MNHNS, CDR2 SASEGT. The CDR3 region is CASSVTWNMNTEAFF. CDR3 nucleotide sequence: TGTGCCAGCAGTGTAACGTGGAACATGAACACTGAAGCTTTCTTT.

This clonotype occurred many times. The CDR3 nucleotides are TGCAGCGTTTCACGGGTAGGAGGAGAGACCCAGTACTTC. Residues: CSVSRVGGETQYF. The genes are TRBV29-1 and TRBJ2-5; D is perhaps TRBD2 (5 bases). The CDR3 loop spans 13 amino acids. The V end was cut by 5 bases, the J end by 4 bases, with 14 bases between. From germline, CDR1 is SQVTM and CDR2 ANQGSEA.

The CDR3 DNA is TGTGCCAGCAGCCCCTCCAGCGGGAGATACAATGAGCAGTTCTTC. Translated: CASSPSSGRYNEQFF. The rearrangement joins TRBV11-3 to TRBJ2-1; 8 nucleotides agree with TRBD2. Germline V gene data show CDR1 as SGHNT and CDR2 as YENEEA. V trimming: 5 bases; J trimming: 4 bases; junction bases outside the gene matches: 7. The CDR3 is 15 amino acids.

DNA for the CDR3: TGTGCCAGCAGCTCCGGGACTAGCGGGAGGGCCTTCAATGAGCAGTTCTTC. Encoded protein: CASSSGTSGRAFNEQFF. The chain has TRBV3-1 and TRBJ2-1, with TRBD2 matching over 16 bases. CDR1 and CDR2 (germline): LGHDT, YNNKEL (reference sequence). The CDR3 runs to 17 residues. The V segment lost 5 bases and the J segment 6 bases; nucleotides outside the gene matches: 7.

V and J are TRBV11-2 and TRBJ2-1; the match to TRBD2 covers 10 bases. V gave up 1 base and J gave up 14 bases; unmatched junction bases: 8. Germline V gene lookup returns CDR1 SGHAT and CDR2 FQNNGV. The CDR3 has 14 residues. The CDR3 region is CASSLGQGLAVEFF. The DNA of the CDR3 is TGTGCCAGCAGCTTAGGCCAAGGACTAGCGGTAGAGTTCTTC.

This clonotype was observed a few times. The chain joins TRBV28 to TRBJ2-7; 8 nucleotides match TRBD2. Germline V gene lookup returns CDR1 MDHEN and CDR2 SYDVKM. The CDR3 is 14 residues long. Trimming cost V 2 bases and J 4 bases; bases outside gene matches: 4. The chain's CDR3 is CASSLGASGYEQYF. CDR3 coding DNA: TGTGCCAGCAGTTTAGGGGCTAGCGGGTACGAGCAGTACTTC. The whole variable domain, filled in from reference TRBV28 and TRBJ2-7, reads DVKVTQSSRYLVKRTGEKVFLECVQDMDHENMFWYRQDPGLGLRLIYFSYDVKMKEKGDIPEGYSVSREKKERFSLILESASTNQTSMYLCASSLGASGYEQYFGPGTRLTVT.

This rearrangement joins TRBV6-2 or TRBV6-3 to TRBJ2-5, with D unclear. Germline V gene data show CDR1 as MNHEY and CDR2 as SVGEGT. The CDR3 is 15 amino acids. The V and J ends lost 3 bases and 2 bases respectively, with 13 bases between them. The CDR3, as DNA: TGTGCCAGCAGTTATCCTCCCCTACAGCAAGAGACCCAGTACTTC. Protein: CASSYPPLQQETQYF.

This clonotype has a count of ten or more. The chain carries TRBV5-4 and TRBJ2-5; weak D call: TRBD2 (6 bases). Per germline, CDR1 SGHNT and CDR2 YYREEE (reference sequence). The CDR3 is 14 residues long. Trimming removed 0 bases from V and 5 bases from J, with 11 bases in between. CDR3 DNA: TGTGCCAGCAGCTTGGAGGGACTTATGGAGACCCAGTACTTC. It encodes CASSLEGLMETQYF.

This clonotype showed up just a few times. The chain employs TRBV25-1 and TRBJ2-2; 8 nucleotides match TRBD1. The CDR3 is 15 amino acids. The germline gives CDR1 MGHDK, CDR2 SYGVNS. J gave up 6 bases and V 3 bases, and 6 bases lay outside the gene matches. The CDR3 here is CASSDWTGRPGELFF. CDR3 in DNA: TGTGCCAGCAGTGATTGGACAGGGCGCCCCGGGGAGCTGTTTTTT.

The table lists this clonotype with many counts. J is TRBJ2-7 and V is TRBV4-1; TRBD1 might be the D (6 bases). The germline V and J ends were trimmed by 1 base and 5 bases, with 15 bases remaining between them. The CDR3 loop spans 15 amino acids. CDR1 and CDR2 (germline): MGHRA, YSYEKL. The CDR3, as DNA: TGCGCCAGCAGCCAAGGAGGCCTCTACAGGGACGAGCAGTACTTC. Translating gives CASSQGGLYRDEQYF.

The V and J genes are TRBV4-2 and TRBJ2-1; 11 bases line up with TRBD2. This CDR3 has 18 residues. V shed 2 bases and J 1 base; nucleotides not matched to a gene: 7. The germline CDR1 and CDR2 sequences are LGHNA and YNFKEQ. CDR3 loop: CASSQRSLAGGSYNEQFF. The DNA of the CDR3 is TGTGCCAGCAGCCAAAGGTCTCTAGCGGGGGGTTCCTACAATGAGCAGTTCTTC.

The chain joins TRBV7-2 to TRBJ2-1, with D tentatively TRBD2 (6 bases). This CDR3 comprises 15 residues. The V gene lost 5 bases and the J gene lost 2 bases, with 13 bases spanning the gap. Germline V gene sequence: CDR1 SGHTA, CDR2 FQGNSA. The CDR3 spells CASSPVWGAYNEQFF. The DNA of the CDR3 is TGTGCCAGCAGCCCCGTTTGGGGGGCCTACAATGAGCAGTTCTTC.